This T cell receptor beta chain was observed in a study of CD8 T cells in Susac syndrome. Random hexamers primed reverse transcription of roughly 0.5 to 1 ug RNA. Amplification of TCR beta CDR3 used immunoSEQ multiplex PCR across 54 Vbeta and 13 Jbeta. One entry per CDR3 protein, called by TCRdb with MiXCR from the immunoSEQ multiplex PCR reads. The sample yields around 130,000 distinct CDR3 sequences, about 95% seen once. The CDR3 consists of 13 residues. Trimming left V 2 bases short and J 7 bases short, with 12 bases between. In germline, CDR1 is MNHNY, CDR2 SVGAGI (reference sequence). CD8+ and CD4+ T cells from blood underwent TCR beta sequencing. Isolation of CD8+ and CD4+ T cells was performed negatively, whereas enrichment of TEMRA cells was done by FACS.

Material: CD4+ T cells from PBMCs. V and J are TRBV6-6 and TRBJ2-7; D is possibly TRBD1 or TRBD2 (5 bases each). The clonotype was recovered from a human donor in good health. The CDR3 nucleotides are TGTGCCAGCAGTTACCCCCGAGGGGTTGAGCAGTACTTC. Protein product: CASSYPRGVEQYF.